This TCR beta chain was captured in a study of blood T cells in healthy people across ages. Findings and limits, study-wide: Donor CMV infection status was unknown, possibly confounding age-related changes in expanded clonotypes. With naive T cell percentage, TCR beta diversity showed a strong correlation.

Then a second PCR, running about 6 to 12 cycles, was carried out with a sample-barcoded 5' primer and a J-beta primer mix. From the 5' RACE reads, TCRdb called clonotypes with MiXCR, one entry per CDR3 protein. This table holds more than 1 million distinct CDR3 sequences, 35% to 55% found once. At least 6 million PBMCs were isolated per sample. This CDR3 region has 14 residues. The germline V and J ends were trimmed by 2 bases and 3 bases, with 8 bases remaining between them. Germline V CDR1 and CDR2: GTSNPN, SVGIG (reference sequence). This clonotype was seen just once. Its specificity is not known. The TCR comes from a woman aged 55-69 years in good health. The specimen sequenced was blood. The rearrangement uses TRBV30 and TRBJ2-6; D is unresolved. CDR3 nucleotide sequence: TGTGCCTGGAGTTTAGGGTTTGGGGCCAACGTCCTGACTTTC. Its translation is CAWSLGFGANVLTF.